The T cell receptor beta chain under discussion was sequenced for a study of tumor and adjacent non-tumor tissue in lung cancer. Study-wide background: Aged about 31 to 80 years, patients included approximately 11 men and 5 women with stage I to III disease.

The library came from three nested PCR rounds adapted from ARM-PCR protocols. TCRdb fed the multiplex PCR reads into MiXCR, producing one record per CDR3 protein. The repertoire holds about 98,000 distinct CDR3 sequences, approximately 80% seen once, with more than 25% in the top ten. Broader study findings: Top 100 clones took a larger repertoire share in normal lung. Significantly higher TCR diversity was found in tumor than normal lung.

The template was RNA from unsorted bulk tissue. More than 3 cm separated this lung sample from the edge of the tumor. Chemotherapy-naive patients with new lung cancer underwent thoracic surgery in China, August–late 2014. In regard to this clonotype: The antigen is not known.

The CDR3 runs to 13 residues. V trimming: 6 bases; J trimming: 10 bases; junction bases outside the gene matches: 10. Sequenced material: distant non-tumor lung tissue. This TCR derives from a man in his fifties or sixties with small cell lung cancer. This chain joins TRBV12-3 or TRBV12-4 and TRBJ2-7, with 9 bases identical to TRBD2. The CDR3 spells CASRAGGYREQYF. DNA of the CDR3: TGTGCCAGCAGGGCGGGAGGGTACCGCGAACAGTACTTC.